One sample yielded the 2 T cell receptor beta chains listed below, sequenced in a study of immune evolution from preneoplasia to lung adenocarcinoma. Generated by immunoSEQ multiplex PCR, the TCRdb table keeps only in-frame clones and is missing some. The table shows 2,500 to 3,000 clones, with about 85% occurring only once. Source material: FFPE adjacent normal lung tissue. The source is a person in their 70s with lung adenocarcinoma.

The gene calls are TRBV5-1 and TRBJ2-2; D is unresolved. V lost 4 bases to trimming and J lost 3 bases, with 10 bases between them. The CDR3 sequence is 14 residues long. Germline loops: CDR1 SGHRS, CDR2 YFSETQ. CDR3 sequence (DNA): TGCGCCAGCAGCACCTGGGAAGACACCGGGGAGCTGTTTTTT. It specifies CASSTWEDTGELFF.

The rearrangement uses TRBV4-2 and TRBJ1-1; 8 positions match TRBD1. The CDR3 sequence is 12 residues long. Germline V gene sequence: CDR1 LGHNA, CDR2 YNFKEQ. The V segment lost 3 bases and the J segment 9 bases; nucleotides outside the gene matches: 3. CDR3 sequence (DNA): TGTGCCAGCAGCCAGCAGGGGGCCAAAGCTTTCTTT. Residues: CASSQQGAKAFF.